Sequencing of this TCR beta chain was carried out in a study of human T cells and chemical hapten exposure. Whole-study context: Sensitization applied 2% DPC to roughly 2 cm by roughly 2 cm of upper inner arm skin. Per-sample TCR yield variation was attributed mainly to small pooled library volume differences.

Time point in this sample: pre-sensitization, week 0. Indicated treatment: therapeutic diphenylcyclopropenone sensitization with weekly scalp DPC. Each patch-test visit's blood sample preceded patch application. It was from unfractionated whole blood that total RNA was extracted. This clonotype has at least ten counts. In TCRdb, the RACE reads were re-called with MiXCR into one record per CDR3 protein. The table records approximately 79,000 distinct CDR3 sequences, 7.5% to 9.5% of them present only once. This clonotype was obtained from a man aged 35-49 years with alopecia areata. Some clones in this sample may be carry-over from other donors' samples. The starting material was whole blood, obtained in connection with sensitization to the hapten diphenylcyclopropenone (DPC).

CDR3 residues: CATSEYRDSAPDTQYF. The CDR3, as DNA: TGTGCCACCAGTGAGTACCGGGACAGCGCCCCGGATACGCAGTATTTT. The V call is TRBV24-1, the J call TRBJ2-3, with 7 positions matching TRBD1. This CDR3 has 16 amino acids. J was trimmed by 6 bases and V by 4 bases; bases with no gene match: 12. CDR1 is KGHDR, CDR2 SFDVKD, per germline.